This T cell receptor beta chain was sequenced for a study of blood T cell repertoires in COVID-19. Study-level background: Collection of acute and convalescent COVID-19 samples took place in the United States, Italy and Spain. In each case, the material was cDNA or gDNA derived from T cells, B-cell-depleted T cells, or PBMCs.

The authors' processing: Amplification with reference gene primers provided the estimates of nucleated cell counts. Assay used: immunoSEQ multiplex PCR; TCRdb lists only in-frame clones, some missing. Clone size and the V and J calls come from that table; the DNA yielded D and trimming. In the table there are over 250,000 clones, about nine tenths of which are singletons. Those enrolled in Seattle joined during active infection and were followed longitudinally afterward. Germline-derived CDR1 and CDR2 are MNHNY and SVGAGI (reference sequence). This CDR3 comprises 17 residues. The J segment lost 2 bases and the V segment lost 5 bases, leaving 11 bases of the junction unmatched.

The chain is built from TRBV6-6 and TRBJ1-4; 7 bases agree with TRBD1. This receptor was obtained from a woman between 45 and 60 years old with COVID-19, enrolled during active disease. The sample taken for sequencing was peripheral blood. DNA of the CDR3: TGTGCCAGCAGTCGAAGAGCTCCGGGACAGACTAATGAAAAACTGTTTTTT. Translating gives CASSRRAPGQTNEKLFF.